The sequence of this TCR beta chain was determined in a study of monozygotic twins with inflammatory bowel disease. The study, taken as a whole, reports: IBD patients carried less diverse TCRbeta repertoires (inverse Simpson) than healthy co-twins. T cell subtypes that differed could not be told apart.

Skipping T cell sorting, the study isolated total RNA directly from whole blood. Eight reactions per sample, run separately, yielded cDNA. TCRdb re-called the 5' RACE reads, yielding one record per CDR3 amino acid sequence without DNA. The sample's table shows 330,000 or so distinct CDR3 sequences. CDR1 and CDR2 from the germline V gene are LGHNA and YNFKEQ. This CDR3 is 15 amino acids long. Turning to this clonotype: What it binds is not known.

Sequenced material: blood. This sequence originates from a human donor with ulcerative colitis or Crohn's disease, or a healthy co-twin of an affected twin (not recorded which). This chain connects TRBV4-2 to TRBJ2-5; TCRdb lists TRBD2, though no DNA is available to test this call. This CDR3 reads CASSQDLAGGETQYF.